This T cell receptor (beta chain) was documented in a study of monozygotic twins with inflammatory bowel disease. Generation of cDNA took place in eight separate reactions per sample. From its re-call of the 5' RACE reads, TCRdb lists each CDR3 protein once, without DNA. The sample includes about 160,000 distinct CDR3 sequences. CDR1 is SGHDN and CDR2 is FVKESK in the germline V gene. The CDR3 contains 14 residues. General study results and limits: The inverse Simpson measure of TCRbeta diversity was lower in IBD patients than in healthy co-twins.

The total RNA came straight from whole blood, and T cells were not sorted beforehand. About this clonotype: Antigen: not known.

The sequenced sample was blood. V and J are TRBV14 and TRBJ2-7; TCRdb indicates TRBD2, and absent DNA this call remains unverified. The receptor's source is a human donor with ulcerative colitis or Crohn's disease, or a healthy co-twin of an affected twin (not recorded which). This CDR3 reads CASSLAGGINKQYF. The variable domain in full, completed from reference TRBV14 and TRBJ2-7, reads EAGVTQFPSHSVIEKGQTVTLRCDPISGHDNLYWYRRVMGKEIKFLLHFVKESKQDESGMPNNRFLAERTGGTYSTLKVQPAELEDSGVYFCASSLAGGINKQYFGPGTRLTVT.